This entry features one T cell receptor beta chain sequence. The V segment lost 4 bases and the J segment 8 bases; nucleotides outside the gene matches: 12. CDR1 is LNHDA and CDR2 is SQIVND in the germline V gene (reference sequence). This CDR3 comprises 15 residues. These data belong to a study of blood T cell repertoires in COVID-19. Study-level information: Samples of COVID-19 (acute and convalescent) were obtained from the United States, Italy and Spain. In each case, the material was cDNA or gDNA derived from T cells, B-cell-depleted T cells, or PBMCs.

Authors' processing steps: From reference gene primer amplification, estimates of nucleated cell counts were derived. TCRdb's copy holds only in-frame clones and misses some; the assay was immunoSEQ multiplex PCR. V and J calls and clone size are given by that table; D and trimming were obtained from the DNA. The table has about 140,000 clones, around 81% seen once. The TCR originated in a woman aged 45-59 years with acute or convalescent COVID-19. This chain links TRBV19 with TRBJ1-2, with TRBD1 identical over 8 bases. Source material: peripheral blood. CDR3 in DNA: TGTGCCAGTAGTACGGCGCAGGGGGCGGCGGGGGGCTACACCTTC. Its translation is CASSTAQGAAGGYTF.